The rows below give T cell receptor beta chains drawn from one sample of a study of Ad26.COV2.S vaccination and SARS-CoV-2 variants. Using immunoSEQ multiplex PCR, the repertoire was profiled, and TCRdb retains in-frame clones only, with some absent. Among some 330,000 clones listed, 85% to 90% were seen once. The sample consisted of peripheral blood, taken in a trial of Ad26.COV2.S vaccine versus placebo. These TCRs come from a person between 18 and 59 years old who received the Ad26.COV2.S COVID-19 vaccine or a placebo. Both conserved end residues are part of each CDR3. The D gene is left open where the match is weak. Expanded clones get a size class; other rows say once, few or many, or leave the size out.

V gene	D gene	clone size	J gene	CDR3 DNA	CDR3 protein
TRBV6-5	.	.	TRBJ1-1	TGTGCCAGCCGTCCGGGGGGGGGCACTGAAGCTTTCTTT	CASRPGGGTEAFF
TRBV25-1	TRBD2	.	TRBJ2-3	TGTGCCAGCAGTGTAGCGGGGGGCACAGATACGCAGTATTTT	CASSVAGGTDTQYF
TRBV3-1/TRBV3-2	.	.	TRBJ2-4	TGTGCCAGCAGCCCACTCGAGGGTAACATTCAGTACTTC	CASSPLEGNIQYF
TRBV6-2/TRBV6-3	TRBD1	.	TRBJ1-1	TGTGCCAGCAGTTACGGCGACAGGGGAATGAACACTGAAGCTTTCTTT	CASSYGDRGMNTEAFF
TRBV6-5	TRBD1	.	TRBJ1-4	TGTGCCAGCAGTTGGGACAGAGTTGCAACTAATGAAAAACTGTTTTTT	CASSWDRVATNEKLFF
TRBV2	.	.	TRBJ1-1	TGTGCCAGCAGTAACACTAGACAGGATGTTTTTCCCAACACTGAAGCTTTCTTT	CASSNTRQDVFPNTEAFF
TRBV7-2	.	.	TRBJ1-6	TGTGCCAGCAGCTTAGTAGTGGATTCACCCCTCCACTTT	CASSLVVDSPLHF
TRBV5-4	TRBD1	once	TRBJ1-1	TGTGCCAGCAGCTTACAGGGGGTGGACACTGAAGCTTTCTTT	CASSLQGVDTEAFF
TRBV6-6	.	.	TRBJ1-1	TGTGCCAGCAGTTGGGGGACGGGAATAGACCTAGGGTACGCTTTCTTT	CASSWGTGIDLGYAFF
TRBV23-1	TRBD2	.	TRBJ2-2	TGCGCCAGCAGTCCACCGGGACTAGCGGCTACCGGGGAGCTGTTTTTT	CASSPPGLAATGELFF
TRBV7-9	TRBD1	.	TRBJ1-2	TGTGCCAGCAGCTTAGCGGGACAGGATCATGGCTACACCTTC	CASSLAGQDHGYTF
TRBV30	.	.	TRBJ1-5	TGTGCCTGGAGTCGGGTCTCCGACAATCAGCCCCAGCATTTT	CAWSRVSDNQPQHF
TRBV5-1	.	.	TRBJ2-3	TGCGCCAGCGAATGGGGGGAGCGAACAGATACGCAGTATTTT	CASEWGERTDTQYF
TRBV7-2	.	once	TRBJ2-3	TGTGCCAGCAGCTTGAAGGTGACAGATTACACTAGCACAGATACGCAGTATTTT	CASSLKVTDYTSTDTQYF
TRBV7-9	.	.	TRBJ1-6	TGTGCCAGCAGCCTCCGCCTCACCCGGGACAAGTATAATTCACCCCTCCACTTT	CASSLRLTRDKYNSPLHF